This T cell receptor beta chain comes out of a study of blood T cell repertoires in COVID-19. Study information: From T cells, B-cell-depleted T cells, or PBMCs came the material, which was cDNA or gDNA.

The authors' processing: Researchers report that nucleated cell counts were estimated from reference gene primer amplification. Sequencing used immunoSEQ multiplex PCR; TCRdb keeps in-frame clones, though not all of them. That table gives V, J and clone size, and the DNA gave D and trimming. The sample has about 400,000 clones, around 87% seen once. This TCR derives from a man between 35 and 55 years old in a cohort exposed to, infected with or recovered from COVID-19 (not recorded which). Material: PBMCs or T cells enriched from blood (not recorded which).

CDR3 loop: CAWSRNRGIGETQYF. In DNA, the CDR3 is TGTGCCTGGAGCCGCAATCGGGGGATAGGAGAGACCCAGTACTTC. V is TRBV30 and J is TRBJ2-5; perhaps TRBD2 as D (6 bases). The CDR3 consists of 15 residues. V was pared by 3 bases and J by 4 bases, with 18 bases between. Germline lookup yields CDR1 GTSNPN and CDR2 SVGIG (reference sequence).